These T cell receptor beta chains were read from a single sample in a study of response to subunit inactivated influenza vaccine. A single record per CDR3 protein comes from TCRdb applying MiXCR to the RT-PCR reads. Of 200,000 to 250,000 distinct CDR3 sequences listed, approximately 12% were seen once; the top ten hold 7.8%. This specimen was non-naive T cells sorted from PBMCs, taken roughly 2 weeks before vaccination. These receptors came from a man between 45 and 60 years old who received an inactivated influenza vaccine. Both conserved end residues are part of each CDR3. The order of the fields is clone size, V gene, D gene, J gene, CDR3 DNA, CDR3 protein. D genes are given only for firm matches. Clone size appears in some rows only: once, few, many, or a class for an expanded clone.

abundance: -; v_gene: TRBV18; d_gene: -; j_gene: TRBJ2-7; CDR3nt: TGTGCCAGCTCACCACTTAAGGACAACTACGAGCAGTACTTC; CDR3aa: CASSPLKDNYEQYF
abundance: few; v_gene: TRBV7-2; d_gene: TRBD1; j_gene: TRBJ2-4; CDR3nt: TGTGCCAGCAGCCCCCAGGGGACAGCCAACATTCAGTACTTC; CDR3aa: CASSPQGTANIQYF
abundance: few; v_gene: TRBV7-8; d_gene: -; j_gene: TRBJ2-7; CDR3nt: TGTGCCAGCAGCTTACGAGAGGCCTCCTACGAGCAGTACTTC; CDR3aa: CASSLREASYEQYF
abundance: few; v_gene: TRBV25-1; d_gene: TRBD1; j_gene: TRBJ1-1; CDR3nt: TGTGCCAGCAGTGCGCGGGACAGGGCGCCCACTGAAGCTTTCTTT; CDR3aa: CASSARDRAPTEAFF
abundance: few; v_gene: TRBV6-1; d_gene: -; j_gene: TRBJ2-3; CDR3nt: TGTGCCAGCAGTGAACAAGATACGCAGTATTTT; CDR3aa: CASSEQDTQYF
abundance: few; v_gene: TRBV6-2/TRBV6-3; d_gene: TRBD2; j_gene: TRBJ2-1; CDR3nt: TGTGCCAGCAGTGCTGATGCAGCGGGGGGATCCAATGAGCAGTTCTTC; CDR3aa: CASSADAAGGSNEQFF
abundance: few; v_gene: TRBV7-8; d_gene: TRBD1; j_gene: TRBJ2-7; CDR3nt: TGTGCCAGCAGCTTAGATCTGGACAGGGGTACCCACGAGCAGTACTTC; CDR3aa: CASSLDLDRGTHEQYF
abundance: many; v_gene: TRBV4-1; d_gene: -; j_gene: TRBJ1-5; CDR3nt: TGCGCCAGCAGCGGTAGGACTAGCAATCAGCCCCAGCATTTT; CDR3aa: CASSGRTSNQPQHF
abundance: few; v_gene: TRBV20-1; d_gene: TRBD1; j_gene: TRBJ1-6; CDR3nt: TGCAGTGCTATGGGACAGGGGTCTAATTCACCCCTCCACTTT; CDR3aa: CSAMGQGSNSPLHF
abundance: -; v_gene: TRBV7-9; d_gene: -; j_gene: TRBJ2-1; CDR3nt: TGTGCCAGCAGCGATAGGGGCGTGGTGGAGCCTGAGCAGTTCTTC; CDR3aa: CASSDRGVVEPEQFF
abundance: many; v_gene: TRBV5-1; d_gene: TRBD1; j_gene: TRBJ2-5; CDR3nt: TGCGCCAGCAGCTCTTACAGGGGAGAGACCCAGTACTTC; CDR3aa: CASSSYRGETQYF
abundance: few; v_gene: TRBV24-1; d_gene: -; j_gene: TRBJ2-3; CDR3nt: TGTGCCACCAGTGATTTCGCGGTTACAGATACGCAGTATTTT; CDR3aa: CATSDFAVTDTQYF
abundance: few; v_gene: TRBV5-1; d_gene: TRBD1; j_gene: TRBJ1-2; CDR3nt: TGCGCCAGCAGCGGGACAGGGAACTATGGCTACACCTTC; CDR3aa: CASSGTGNYGYTF
abundance: few; v_gene: TRBV3-1; d_gene: -; j_gene: TRBJ1-5; CDR3nt: TGTGCCAGCAGCCCGAACAGGGTTAGCAATCAGCCCCAGCATTTT; CDR3aa: CASSPNRVSNQPQHF
abundance: -; v_gene: TRBV6-2/TRBV6-3; d_gene: TRBD1; j_gene: TRBJ1-1; CDR3nt: TGTGCCAGCAGCCAGTCAGGGGGGACTGAAGCTCTCTTT; CDR3aa: CASSQSGGTEALF
abundance: -; v_gene: TRBV20-1; d_gene: -; j_gene: TRBJ2-1; CDR3nt: TGCAGTGCTAGAGATCGATGGAGGTCTTACAATGAGCAGTTCTTC; CDR3aa: CSARDRWRSYNEQFF
abundance: many; v_gene: TRBV4-2; d_gene: -; j_gene: TRBJ2-3; CDR3nt: TGTGCCAGCAGCCAAGATTCCACAGGTTATCTCGACACAGATACGCAGTATTTT; CDR3aa: CASSQDSTGYLDTDTQYF
abundance: many; v_gene: TRBV5-1; d_gene: TRBD1; j_gene: TRBJ2-7; CDR3nt: TGCGCCAGCAGCGGGACAGGAGGCGGCGACGAGCAGTACTTC; CDR3aa: CASSGTGGGDEQYF
abundance: few; v_gene: TRBV12-3/TRBV12-4; d_gene: -; j_gene: TRBJ1-1; CDR3nt: TGTGCCAGCAGTCTATCACAGAGCCCGAACACTGAAGCTTTCTTT; CDR3aa: CASSLSQSPNTEAFF
abundance: many; v_gene: TRBV29-1; d_gene: -; j_gene: TRBJ2-5; CDR3nt: TGCAGCGCCCGAGGGCTTGGGCCTCAAGAGACCCAGTACTTC; CDR3aa: CSARGLGPQETQYF
abundance: few; v_gene: TRBV6-2/TRBV6-3; d_gene: -; j_gene: TRBJ2-3; CDR3nt: TGTGCCAGCAGTTACCCTAGCACAGATACGCAGTATTTT; CDR3aa: CASSYPSTDTQYF
abundance: few; v_gene: TRBV28; d_gene: TRBD2; j_gene: TRBJ2-7; CDR3nt: TGTGCCAGCCAGTCTAGCGGGAGCGCCTACGAGCAGTACTTC; CDR3aa: CASQSSGSAYEQYF
abundance: -; v_gene: TRBV7-2; d_gene: TRBD2; j_gene: TRBJ2-1; CDR3nt: TGTGCCAGCAGTCCACTAGCGGAAGCCTACAATGAGCAGTTCTTC; CDR3aa: CASSPLAEAYNEQFF
abundance: few; v_gene: TRBV14; d_gene: TRBD2; j_gene: TRBJ2-7; CDR3nt: TGTGCCAGCAGCCCAAACGGACTAGCGGGAGTTTACGAGCAGTACTTC; CDR3aa: CASSPNGLAGVYEQYF
abundance: -; v_gene: TRBV5-1; d_gene: -; j_gene: TRBJ2-7; CDR3nt: TGCGCCAGCAGCCCTCCCGACAGGTCCTACGAGCAGTACTTC; CDR3aa: CASSPPDRSYEQYF
abundance: few; v_gene: TRBV20-1; d_gene: -; j_gene: TRBJ2-7; CDR3nt: TGCAGTGCTAGGGACACCTTTACCTACGAGCAGTACTTC; CDR3aa: CSARDTFTYEQYF
abundance: many; v_gene: TRBV29-1; d_gene: -; j_gene: TRBJ2-5; CDR3nt: TGCAGCGCGGGAGAGGAGACCCAGTACTTC; CDR3aa: CSAGEETQYF
abundance: few; v_gene: TRBV7-2; d_gene: TRBD1; j_gene: TRBJ2-1; CDR3nt: TGTGCCAGCAGCATACCGGGACAGGGGGGCCATGAGCAGTTCTTC; CDR3aa: CASSIPGQGGHEQFF
abundance: many; v_gene: TRBV20-1; d_gene: -; j_gene: TRBJ2-6; CDR3nt: TGCAGTGCGAGCCCTCTCTCTGGGGCCAACGTCCTGACTTTC; CDR3aa: CSASPLSGANVLTF
abundance: -; v_gene: TRBV7-6; d_gene: -; j_gene: TRBJ2-6; CDR3nt: TGTGCCAGCAGCTTATTATCCCGAAGCTCTGGGGCCAACGTCCTGACTTTC; CDR3aa: CASSLLSRSSGANVLTF
abundance: few; v_gene: TRBV20-1; d_gene: TRBD2; j_gene: TRBJ2-1; CDR3nt: TGCAGTGCTAGAGATCAACTAGCGGGAGGTCGGGCCAACAATGAGCAGTTCTTC; CDR3aa: CSARDQLAGGRANNEQFF
abundance: few; v_gene: TRBV20-1; d_gene: TRBD1; j_gene: TRBJ2-7; CDR3nt: TGCAGTGCTAGATCCCGAGGGGGGACAGGGACCTACGAGCAGTACTTC; CDR3aa: CSARSRGGTGTYEQYF
abundance: few; v_gene: TRBV23-1; d_gene: -; j_gene: TRBJ2-5; CDR3nt: TGCGCCAGCAGAGCCCTAGATTTCAAAGGGACCCAGTACTTC; CDR3aa: CASRALDFKGTQYF
abundance: many; v_gene: TRBV5-1; d_gene: -; j_gene: TRBJ2-5; CDR3nt: TGCGCCAGCAGCTTGGGGGAACAGACCCAGTACTTC; CDR3aa: CASSLGEQTQYF
abundance: few; v_gene: TRBV28; d_gene: -; j_gene: TRBJ2-3; CDR3nt: TGTGCCAGCAGTCTTCCGTTGGGGGCGACAGATACGCAGTATTTT; CDR3aa: CASSLPLGATDTQYF
abundance: few; v_gene: TRBV4-3; d_gene: -; j_gene: TRBJ2-3; CDR3nt: TGCGCCAGCAGCCAAGTAAAAGGGTCAGGAGATACGCAGTATTTT; CDR3aa: CASSQVKGSGDTQYF
abundance: -; v_gene: TRBV11-2; d_gene: -; j_gene: TRBJ1-3; CDR3nt: TGTGCCAGCAGCTTAGAGTCAGTCTCTGGAAACACCATATATTTT; CDR3aa: CASSLESVSGNTIYF
abundance: -; v_gene: TRBV7-2; d_gene: -; j_gene: TRBJ1-5; CDR3nt: TGTGCCAGCAGCTCTAGTCTGAGCAATCAGCCCCTCTATTTT; CDR3aa: CASSSSLSNQPLYF
abundance: -; v_gene: TRBV14; d_gene: -; j_gene: TRBJ1-2; CDR3nt: TGTGCCAGCAGCCAAGACGGCGGATCATCGGATGGCTACACCTTC; CDR3aa: CASSQDGGSSDGYTF
abundance: many; v_gene: TRBV12-3/TRBV12-4; d_gene: -; j_gene: TRBJ1-2; CDR3nt: TGTGCCAGCAAACTGGGCCACAATGGGAACTATGGCTACACCTTC; CDR3aa: CASKLGHNGNYGYTF
abundance: many; v_gene: TRBV2; d_gene: TRBD1; j_gene: TRBJ1-1; CDR3nt: TGTGCCAGTTCTAAAGGAGACAGGGAAACTGAAGCTTTCTTT; CDR3aa: CASSKGDRETEAFF
abundance: few; v_gene: TRBV6-5; d_gene: TRBD1; j_gene: TRBJ1-4; CDR3nt: TGTGCCAGCAGTTACGTTCGTGGACAGGGAGAAGAAAAACTGTTTTTT; CDR3aa: CASSYVRGQGEEKLFF
abundance: few; v_gene: TRBV3-1; d_gene: TRBD1; j_gene: TRBJ2-7; CDR3nt: TGTGCCAGCAGCCCCGACAGGGATGTCAACGAGCAGTACTTC; CDR3aa: CASSPDRDVNEQYF
abundance: many; v_gene: TRBV4-2; d_gene: -; j_gene: TRBJ1-5; CDR3nt: TGTGCCAGCAGCCAAGATCAGAGCCGTTATCAGCCCCAGCATTTT; CDR3aa: CASSQDQSRYQPQHF
abundance: few; v_gene: TRBV29-1; d_gene: -; j_gene: TRBJ2-5; CDR3nt: TGCAGCGTTGCTCTCCTGCGGGGAGAGACCCAGTACTTC; CDR3aa: CSVALLRGETQYF